This T cell receptor beta chain came from a study of T-cell reconstitution after alpha-beta-depleted transplantation in children. The study's findings and limits: T-cell numbers and diversity, one year after transplant, stemmed largely from T cells that were newly produced. In patients about two months after transplant, alpha-beta T cells reportedly arose from several hundred expanded graft clones. Some patients' high day-60 TCRbeta diversity was attributed to recipient cells surviving conditioning.

Germline V CDR1 and CDR2: SGHAT, FQNNGV. This CDR3 has 19 residues. The V and J ends lost 0 bases and 4 bases, in that order; junction bases with no gene match: 14. This clonotype was observed a handful of times. What it binds is unknown. Unique molecular identifiers were incorporated when the TCRbeta library was constructed. One entry per CDR3 protein, called by TCRdb with MiXCR from the PCR reads. The sample consists of around 450,000 distinct CDR3 sequences, roughly 17% of them appearing once. V and J are TRBV11-2 and TRBJ2-1; TRBD2 matches at 8 bases. The source was PBMCs, mostly from graft donor cells, collected 360 days after TCRalphabeta/CD19-depleted stem cell transplant. The TCR comes from a boy under three years old who had a stem cell transplant for Wiskott-Aldrich syndrome, so the T cells may come from the graft donor. The CDR3 is CASSLDRGSGLAIYNEQFF. CDR3 coding DNA: TGTGCCAGCAGCTTAGATCGTGGGAGCGGACTAGCCATTTACAATGAGCAGTTCTTC.